Presented here are 25 T cell receptor beta chains from one specimen sequenced in a study of shared clonotypes between healthy human individuals. CD45RO-negative, CCR7-selected cells formed the naive CD8 fraction, which excluded terminally differentiated effector memory CD45RA+ cells. The table came from immunoSEQ multiplex PCR; TCRdb's copy has only in-frame clones and leaves some out. The sample has hundreds of thousands of clones, roughly 95% seen once. The sequenced material came from naive CD8+ T cells sorted from blood. The receptors stem from a woman in her twenties or thirties in good health.

The chain carries TRBV29-1 and TRBJ2-1; D is possibly TRBD1 (6 bases). Deletions cut 2 bases from V and 7 bases from J, with 15 bases between. Germline V gene data show CDR1 as SQVTM and CDR2 as ANQGSEA. The CDR3 loop spans 14 amino acids. The CDR3 sequence: CSVENRERVNEQFF. CDR3 DNA sequence: TGCAGCGTTGAAAACAGGGAAAGGGTGAATGAGCAGTTCTTC.

The chain employs TRBV6-5 and TRBJ2-2; tentative D call: TRBD2 (5 bases). Germline CDR1 is MNHEY and CDR2 is SVGAGI. Deletions cut 2 bases from V and 2 bases from J, with 9 bases between. The CDR3 has 15 residues. CDR3 coding DNA: TGTGCCAGCAGTTACGGTCTAGCCAACACCGGGGAGCTGTTTTTT. This codes for CASSYGLANTGELFF.

This clone has just one count. V usage is TRBV4-1 and J usage is TRBJ2-1, with 9 bases aligning to TRBD2. J gave up 5 bases and V 5 bases, and 1 base lay outside the gene matches. Germline CDR1 is MGHRA and CDR2 is YSYEKL. This CDR3 has 13 residues. The DNA of the CDR3 is TGCGCCAGCAGCTCTAGCGGGAACAATGAGCAGTTCTTC. Protein product: CASSSSGNNEQFF.

A word on this clone: Other DNA sequences within the sample encode an identical CDR3. This sequence joins TRBV5-4 and TRBJ2-7; D tentatively reads TRBD1 or TRBD2 (5 bases each). V dropped 3 bases and J dropped 7 bases, with 8 bases sitting between them. CDR1 and CDR2 (germline): SGHNT, YYREEE (reference sequence). CDR3 length: 11 residues. The CDR3 here is CASSSEGEQYF. CDR3 nucleotide sequence: TGTGCCAGCAGCTCTGAGGGGGAGCAGTACTTC.

The chain is built from TRBV7-9 and TRBJ1-5; possibly TRBD1 for D (5 bases). V gave up 5 bases and J gave up 1 base, with 21 bases separating them. Germline lookup yields CDR1 SEHNR and CDR2 FQNEAQ (reference sequence). The CDR3 covers 18 residues. The CDR3 is CASSSPGTDKGSNQPQHF. The CDR3 region has the DNA TGTGCCAGCAGCAGTCCCGGGACGGATAAAGGGAGCAATCAGCCCCAGCATTTT.

The chain joins TRBV27 to TRBJ1-1; 11 bases align to TRBD1. Germline V gene data show CDR1 as MNHEY and CDR2 as SMNVEV (reference sequence). V shed 5 bases, J shed 3 bases, and the junction held 5 bases outside the gene matches. The CDR3 spans 15 residues. The CDR3 loop reads CASSNRDRGYTEAFF. The CDR3 nucleotides read TGTGCCAGCAGTAACCGGGACAGGGGGTACACTGAAGCTTTCTTT.

The genes are TRBV6-5 and TRBJ2-1; maybe TRBD2 (5 bases). CDR3 length: 15 residues. The ends were cut back, 2 bases at V and 0 bases at J, with 8 bases in the middle. CDR1 is MNHEY, CDR2 SVGAGI, per germline. DNA of the CDR3: TGTGCCAGCAGTTACGGCGGAGGCTCCTACAATGAGCAGTTCTTC. This gives the protein CASSYGGGSYNEQFF.

The chain has TRBV27 and TRBJ1-2, with D unclear. The CDR3 is made up of 17 amino acids. Germline CDR1 MNHEY, CDR2 SMNVEV (reference sequence). Trimming took 8 bases from V and 6 from J, leaving 28 bases between them. The CDR3 DNA reads as TGTGCCAGCTCTAGTGAGGAACCAACCCCTGGTTTTAATGGCTACACCTTC. The encoded protein is CASSSEEPTPGFNGYTF.

This CDR3 is CASSRGLAGVYEQYF. CDR3 in DNA: TGTGCCAGCAGTCGAGGACTAGCGGGGGTTTACGAGCAGTACTTC. This chain uses TRBV27 with TRBJ2-7; TRBD2 matches at 13 bases. The CDR3 covers 15 residues. V was pared by 5 bases and J by 4 bases, with 5 bases of the junction left unmatched. The germline V gene has CDR1 MNHEY and CDR2 SMNVEV (reference sequence).

The rearrangement joins TRBV7-8 to TRBJ2-1; D could derive from TRBD1 or TRBD2 (5 bases each). Trimming took 5 bases from V and 1 from J, leaving 15 bases between them. There are 16 residues in the CDR3. Germline CDR1 is SGHVS and CDR2 is FQNEAQ. CDR3 DNA: TGTGCCAGCAGCCCACCGGGACGGCAATCCTACAATGAGCAGTTCTTC. It yields the protein CASSPPGRQSYNEQFF.

The chain employs TRBV27 and TRBJ2-7; TRBD1 matches 8 bases. Germline lookup yields CDR1 MNHEY and CDR2 SMNVEV (reference sequence). The CDR3 totals 16 residues. After removal of 5 bases from V and 3 bases from J, the junction contained 12 bases not matched to a gene. CDR3 DNA sequence: TGTGCCAGCAGTCCGTCGACAGGGGAGAAGTTCTACGAGCAGTACTTC. This sequence encodes CASSPSTGEKFYEQYF.

The gene calls are TRBV7-6 and TRBJ2-1; 10 positions agree with TRBD2. This CDR3 has 17 amino acids. Germline lookup yields CDR1 SGHVS and CDR2 FNYEAQ. V lost 4 bases and J lost 4; bases outside the gene matches: 10. The CDR3 spells CASSSELAGPVYNEQFF. The CDR3, as DNA: TGTGCCAGCAGCTCCGAACTAGCGGGGCCTGTTTACAATGAGCAGTTCTTC.

This clone was found once. The rearrangement joins TRBV14 to TRBJ1-2; D not certain. Germline-derived CDR1 and CDR2 are SGHDN and FVKESK. The CDR3 loop spans 14 amino acids. The germline V and J ends were trimmed by 1 base and 4 bases, with 10 bases remaining between them. The chain's CDR3 is CASSQVLGSYGYTF. In DNA form, the CDR3 reads TGTGCCAGCAGCCAAGTGCTGGGAAGCTATGGCTACACCTTC.

This clone was recorded only once. The chain joins TRBV6-1 to TRBJ1-1; the match to TRBD1 covers 9 bases. The CDR3 has 16 residues. Trimming cost V 4 bases and J 5 bases; bases outside gene matches: 11. CDR1 and CDR2 from the germline V gene are MNHNS and SASEGT. The DNA of the CDR3 is TGTGCCAGCAGTGTTTACTTTGGGGACAGGGCGACTGAAGCTTTCTTT. The encoded protein is CASSVYFGDRATEAFF.

The genes are TRBV11-3 and TRBJ1-4; D gene ambiguous. Trimming took 0 bases from V and 8 from J, leaving 19 bases between them. CDR3 length: 17 amino acids. CDR1 SGHNT and CDR2 YENEEA come from the germline V gene. The CDR3 region has the DNA TGTGCCAGCAGCTTAGAGCGTCCCATCTCTACGGGGGAAAAACTGTTTTTT. It translates to CASSLERPISTGEKLFF.

The V gene is TRBV7-2, the J gene TRBJ2-4; 11 positions match TRBD2. This CDR3 is 16 amino acids long. The germline V gene encodes CDR1 SGHTA and CDR2 FQGNSA. The V segment lost 3 bases and the J segment 9 bases; nucleotides outside the gene matches: 10. The CDR3 protein is CASSLILAGEDGIQYF. The CDR3 DNA sequence: TGTGCCAGCAGCTTGATACTAGCGGGAGAGGATGGCATTCAGTACTTC.

The chain links TRBV19 to TRBJ1-1, with 7 bases matching TRBD1. The CDR3 contains 15 residues. The germline gives CDR1 LNHDA, CDR2 SQIVND (reference sequence). After removal of 3 bases from V and 4 bases from J, the junction contained 8 bases not matched to a gene. The CDR3 sequence is CASSITTGMGTEAFF. The CDR3, as DNA: TGTGCCAGTAGTATCACGACAGGGATGGGCACTGAAGCTTTCTTT.

This sequence joins TRBV7-9 and TRBJ2-2, with 11 bases identical to TRBD1. CDR3 size: 15 residues. Losses at the gene ends were 3 bases for V and 6 bases for J; bases not matched to a gene: 3. The germline CDR1 and CDR2 sequences are SEHNR and FQNEAQ (reference sequence). CDR3 in amino acids: CASSFGQGAPGELFF. CDR3 DNA sequence: TGTGCCAGCAGCTTTGGACAGGGGGCCCCCGGGGAGCTGTTTTTT.

V is TRBV5-1 and J is TRBJ2-3; D possibly corresponds to TRBD2 (6 bases). This CDR3 is 15 amino acids long. V was shortened by 0 bases and J by 2 bases, with 10 bases between the two germline ends. Germline loops: CDR1 SGHRS, CDR2 YFSETQ. CDR3 nucleotide sequence: TGCGCCAGCAGCTTGGAGGGAGGCCTCACAGATACGCAGTATTTT. Encoded protein: CASSLEGGLTDTQYF.

This clone has only one observation. The chain uses TRBV6-5 and TRBJ2-5; D might be TRBD1 (6 bases). This CDR3 is 12 amino acids long. V lost 6 bases and J lost 11, with 16 bases in between. Germline values: CDR1 MNHEY, CDR2 SVGAGI. The CDR3 DNA reads as TGTGCCAGCAGCCTTCGAGGGGGTGAGCAGTACTTC. Translation: CASSLRGGEQYF.

This chain links TRBV9 with TRBJ2-3; no clear D gene. The germline V gene has CDR1 SGDLS and CDR2 YYNGEE. Deletions cut 4 bases from V and 0 bases from J, with 6 bases between. The CDR3 length is 13 residues. The DNA for the CDR3 is TGTGCCAGCAGCATCCTTAGCACAGATACGCAGTATTTT. Its protein product is CASSILSTDTQYF.

The chain carries TRBV4-1 and TRBJ2-1, with TRBD2 matching over 8 bases. This CDR3 contains 14 residues. The V gene's germline CDR1 is MGHRA and CDR2 YSYEKL. The junction had 6 bases not matched to a gene; V was cut back by 3 bases and J by 8 bases. CDR3 protein: CASSHPPGGHEQFF. DNA for the CDR3: TGCGCCAGCAGCCACCCCCCGGGGGGGCATGAGCAGTTCTTC.

This clone was found a few times. J is TRBJ1-1 and V is TRBV10-1; the D is unclear. Germline CDR1 and CDR2: WNHNN and SYGVQD (reference sequence). The V gene lost 4 bases and the J gene lost 1 base, with 4 bases spanning the gap. This CDR3 is built from 12 residues. The DNA for the CDR3 is TGCGCCAGCAGTGTTGGGAACACTGAAGCTTTCTTT. This sequence encodes CASSVGNTEAFF.

This clone appeared a single time. The gene calls are TRBV7-9 and TRBJ2-7; perhaps TRBD1 as D (5 bases). V was trimmed by 1 base and J by 5 bases, leaving 12 bases between them. The CDR3 is made up of 14 amino acids. Germline-derived CDR1 and CDR2 are SEHNR and FQNEAQ (reference sequence). The CDR3 protein is CASSLVMQGHEQYF. The CDR3 DNA sequence: TGTGCCAGCAGCTTAGTCATGCAGGGCCACGAGCAGTACTTC.

Turning to this clone: This sample includes further DNA sequences coding for the same CDR3. This chain joins TRBV9 and TRBJ2-3; 8 bases are shared with TRBD2. CDR1 and CDR2 (germline): SGDLS, YYNGEE. V shed 2 bases, J shed 0 bases, and the junction held 2 bases outside the gene matches. The CDR3 contains 15 residues. The DNA of the CDR3 is TGTGCCAGCAGCGTGACTAGCGCTAGCACAGATACGCAGTATTTT. Residues: CASSVTSASTDTQYF.